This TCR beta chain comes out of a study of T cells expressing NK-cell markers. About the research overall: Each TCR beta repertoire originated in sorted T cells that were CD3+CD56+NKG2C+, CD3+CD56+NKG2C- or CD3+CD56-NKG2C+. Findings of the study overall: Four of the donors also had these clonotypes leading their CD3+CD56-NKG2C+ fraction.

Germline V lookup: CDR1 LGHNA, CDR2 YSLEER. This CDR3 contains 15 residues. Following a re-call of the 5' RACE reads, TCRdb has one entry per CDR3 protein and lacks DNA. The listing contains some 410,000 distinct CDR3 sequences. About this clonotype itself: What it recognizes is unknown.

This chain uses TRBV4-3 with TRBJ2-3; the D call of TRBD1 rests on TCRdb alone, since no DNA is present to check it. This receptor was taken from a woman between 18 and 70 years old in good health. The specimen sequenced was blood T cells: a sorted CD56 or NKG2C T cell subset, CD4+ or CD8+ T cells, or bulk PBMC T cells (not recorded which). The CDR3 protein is CASSQESGRADTQYF.